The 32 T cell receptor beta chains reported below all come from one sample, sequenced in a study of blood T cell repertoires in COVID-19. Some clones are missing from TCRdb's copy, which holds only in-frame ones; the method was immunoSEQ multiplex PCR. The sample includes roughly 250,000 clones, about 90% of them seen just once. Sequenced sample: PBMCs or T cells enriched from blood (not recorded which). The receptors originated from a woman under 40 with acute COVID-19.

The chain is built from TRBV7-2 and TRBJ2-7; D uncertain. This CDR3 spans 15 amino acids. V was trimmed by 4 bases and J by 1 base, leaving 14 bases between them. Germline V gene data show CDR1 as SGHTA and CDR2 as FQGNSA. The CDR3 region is CASSWLADSSYEQYF. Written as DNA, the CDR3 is TGTGCCAGCAGCTGGCTGGCCGACTCGTCCTACGAGCAGTACTTC.

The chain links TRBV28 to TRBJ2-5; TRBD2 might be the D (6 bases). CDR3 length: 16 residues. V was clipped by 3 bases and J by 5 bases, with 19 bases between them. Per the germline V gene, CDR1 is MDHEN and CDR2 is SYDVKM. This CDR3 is CASSFSLGSTLETQYF. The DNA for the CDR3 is TGTGCCAGCAGTTTCAGCCTCGGGAGTACTCTTGAGACCCAGTACTTC.

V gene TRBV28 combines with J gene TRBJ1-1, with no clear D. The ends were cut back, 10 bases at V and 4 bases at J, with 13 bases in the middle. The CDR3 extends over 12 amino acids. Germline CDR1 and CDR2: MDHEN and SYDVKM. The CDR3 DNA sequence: TGTGCCACCGTGGAGAGGCTCACTGAAGCTTTCTTT. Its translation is CATVERLTEAFF.

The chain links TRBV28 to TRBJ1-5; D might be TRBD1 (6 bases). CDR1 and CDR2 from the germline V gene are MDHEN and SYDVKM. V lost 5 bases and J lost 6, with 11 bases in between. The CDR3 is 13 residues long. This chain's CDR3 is CASSAGGLQPQHF. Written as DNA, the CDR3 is TGTGCCAGCAGTGCGGGGGGCCTTCAGCCCCAGCATTTT.

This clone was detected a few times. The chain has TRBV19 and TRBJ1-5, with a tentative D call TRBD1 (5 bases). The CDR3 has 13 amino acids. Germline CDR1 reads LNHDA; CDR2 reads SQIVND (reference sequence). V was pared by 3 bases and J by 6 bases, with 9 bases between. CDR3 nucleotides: TGTGCCAGTAGTATTCAGGGTCTTCAGCCCCAGCATTTT. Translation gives CASSIQGLQPQHF.

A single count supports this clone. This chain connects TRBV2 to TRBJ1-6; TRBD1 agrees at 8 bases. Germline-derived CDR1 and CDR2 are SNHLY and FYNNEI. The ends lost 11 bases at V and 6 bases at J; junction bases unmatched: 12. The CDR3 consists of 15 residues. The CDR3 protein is CASGTQGAGNSPLHF. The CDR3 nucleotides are TGTGCCTCCGGAACCCAGGGGGCCGGTAATTCACCCCTCCACTTT. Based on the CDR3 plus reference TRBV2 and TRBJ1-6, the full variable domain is EPEVTQTPSHQVTQMGQEVILRCVPISNHLYFYWYRQILGQKVEFLVSFYNNEISEKSEIFDDQFSVERPDGSNFTLKIRSTKLEDSAMYFCASGTQGAGNSPLHFGNGTRLTVT.

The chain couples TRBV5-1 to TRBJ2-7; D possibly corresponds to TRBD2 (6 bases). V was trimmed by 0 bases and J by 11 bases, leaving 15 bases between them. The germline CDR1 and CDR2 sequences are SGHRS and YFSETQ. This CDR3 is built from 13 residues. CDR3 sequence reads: CASSLAGTEEKYF. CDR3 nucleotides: TGCGCCAGCAGCTTGGCAGGGACTGAGGAGAAGTACTTC.

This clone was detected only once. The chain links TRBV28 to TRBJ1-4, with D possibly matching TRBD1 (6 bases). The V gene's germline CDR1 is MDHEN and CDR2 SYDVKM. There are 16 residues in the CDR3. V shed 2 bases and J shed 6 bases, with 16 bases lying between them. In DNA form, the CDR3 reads TGTGCCAGCAGTTTAGGAGGACAGACCCCCTATGAAAAACTGTTTTTT. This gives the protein CASSLGGQTPYEKLFF. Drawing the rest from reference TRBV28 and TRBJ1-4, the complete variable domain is DVKVTQSSRYLVKRTGEKVFLECVQDMDHENMFWYRQDPGLGLRLIYFSYDVKMKEKGDIPEGYSVSREKKERFSLILESASTNQTSMYLCASSLGGQTPYEKLFFGSGTQLSVL.

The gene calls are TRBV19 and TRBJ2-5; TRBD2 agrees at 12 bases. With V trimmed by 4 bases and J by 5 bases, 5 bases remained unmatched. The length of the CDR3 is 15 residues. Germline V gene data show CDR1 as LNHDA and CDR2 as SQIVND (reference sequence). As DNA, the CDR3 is TGTGCCAGTAGTACTAGCGGGGGGGCGGTTGAGACCCAGTACTTC. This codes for CASSTSGGAVETQYF.

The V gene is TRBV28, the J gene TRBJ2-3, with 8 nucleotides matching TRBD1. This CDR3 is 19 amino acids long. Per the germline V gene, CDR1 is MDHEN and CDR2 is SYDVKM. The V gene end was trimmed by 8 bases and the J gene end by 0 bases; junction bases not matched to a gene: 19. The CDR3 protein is CASRPNLGQGAVSTDTQYF. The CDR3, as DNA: TGTGCCAGCCGGCCTAACCTTGGGCAGGGGGCGGTTAGCACAGATACGCAGTATTTT.

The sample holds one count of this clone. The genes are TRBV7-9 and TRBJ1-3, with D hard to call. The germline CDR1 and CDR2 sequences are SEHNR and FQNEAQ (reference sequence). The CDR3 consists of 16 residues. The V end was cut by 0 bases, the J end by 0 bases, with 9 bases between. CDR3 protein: CASSLALRYSGNTIYF. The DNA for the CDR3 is TGTGCCAGCAGCTTAGCGCTTAGATACTCTGGAAACACCATATATTTT. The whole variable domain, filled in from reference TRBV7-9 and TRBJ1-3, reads DTGVSQNPRHKITKRGQNVTFRCDPISEHNRLYWYRQTLGQGPEFLTYFQNEAQLEKSRLLSDRFSAERPKGSFSTLEIQRTEQGDSAMYLCASSLALRYSGNTIYFGEGSWLTVV.

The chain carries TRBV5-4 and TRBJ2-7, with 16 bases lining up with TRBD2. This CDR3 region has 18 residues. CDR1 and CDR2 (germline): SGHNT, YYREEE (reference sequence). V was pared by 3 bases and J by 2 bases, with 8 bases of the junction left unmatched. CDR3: CASSSGLAGGPGTYEQYF. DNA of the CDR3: TGTGCCAGCAGCTCGGGACTAGCGGGAGGGCCGGGCACCTACGAGCAGTACTTC.

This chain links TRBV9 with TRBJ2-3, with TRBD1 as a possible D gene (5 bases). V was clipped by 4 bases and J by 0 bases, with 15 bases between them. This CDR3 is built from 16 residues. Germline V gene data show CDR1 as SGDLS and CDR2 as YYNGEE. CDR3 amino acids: CASSNPRDSSTDTQYF. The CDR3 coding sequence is TGTGCCAGCAGCAATCCTCGAGACAGCAGCACAGATACGCAGTATTTT.

CDR3 in amino acids: CASSQRDRGYDEQYF. The CDR3 nucleotides are TGCGCCAGCAGCCAACGGGACAGGGGGTACGACGAGCAGTACTTC. The chain has TRBV4-1 and TRBJ2-7, with 11 bases matching TRBD1. The junction had 5 bases not matched to a gene; V was cut back by 2 bases and J by 5 bases. The CDR3 sequence is 15 residues long. The V gene's germline CDR1 is MGHRA and CDR2 YSYEKL.

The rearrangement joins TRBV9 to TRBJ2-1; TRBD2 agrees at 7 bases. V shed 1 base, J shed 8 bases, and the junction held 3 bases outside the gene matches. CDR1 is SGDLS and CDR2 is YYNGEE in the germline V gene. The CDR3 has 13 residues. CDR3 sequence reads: CASSVLGRDEQFF. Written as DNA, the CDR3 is TGTGCCAGCAGCGTATTGGGGAGGGATGAGCAGTTCTTC.

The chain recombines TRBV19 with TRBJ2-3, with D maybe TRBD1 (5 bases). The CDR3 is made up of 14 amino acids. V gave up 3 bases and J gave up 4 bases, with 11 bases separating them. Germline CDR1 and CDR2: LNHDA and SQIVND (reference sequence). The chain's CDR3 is CASSISGSPDTQYF. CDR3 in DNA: TGTGCCAGTAGTATCTCAGGGTCTCCAGATACGCAGTATTTT.

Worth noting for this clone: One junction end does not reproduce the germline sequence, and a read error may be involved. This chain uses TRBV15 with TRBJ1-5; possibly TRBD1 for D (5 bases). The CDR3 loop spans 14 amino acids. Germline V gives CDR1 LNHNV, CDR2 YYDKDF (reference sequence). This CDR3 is CATSSKQANRPQHF. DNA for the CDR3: TGTGCCACCAGCAGCAAACAGGCTAATCGGCCCCAGCATTTT. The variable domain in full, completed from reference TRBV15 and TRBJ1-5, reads DAMVIQNPRYQVTQFGKPVTLSCSQTLNHNVMYWYQQKSSQAPKLLFHYYDKDFNNEADTPDNFQSRRPNTSFCFLDIRSPGLGDTAMYLCATSSKQANRPQHFGDGTRLSIL.

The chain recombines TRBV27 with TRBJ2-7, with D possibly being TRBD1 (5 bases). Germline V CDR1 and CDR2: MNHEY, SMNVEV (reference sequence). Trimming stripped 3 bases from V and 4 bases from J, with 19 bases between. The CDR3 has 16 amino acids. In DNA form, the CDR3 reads TGTGCCAGCAGTTTTTCCGCAGGGCCCGTGGGATACGAGCAGTACTTC. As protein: CASSFSAGPVGYEQYF.

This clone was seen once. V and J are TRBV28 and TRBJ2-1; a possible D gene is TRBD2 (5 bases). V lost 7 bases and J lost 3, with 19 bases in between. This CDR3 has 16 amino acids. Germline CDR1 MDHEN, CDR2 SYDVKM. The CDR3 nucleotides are TGTGCCAGCACCACCCTTGGGAGTACCAGCTACAATGAGCAGTTCTTC. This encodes CASTTLGSTSYNEQFF.

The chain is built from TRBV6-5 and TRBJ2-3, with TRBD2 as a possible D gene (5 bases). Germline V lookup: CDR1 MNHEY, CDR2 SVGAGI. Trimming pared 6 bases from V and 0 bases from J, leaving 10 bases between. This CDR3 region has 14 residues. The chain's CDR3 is CASRGEGSTDTQYF. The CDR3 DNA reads TGTGCCAGCAGGGGCGAGGGTAGCACAGATACGCAGTATTTT.

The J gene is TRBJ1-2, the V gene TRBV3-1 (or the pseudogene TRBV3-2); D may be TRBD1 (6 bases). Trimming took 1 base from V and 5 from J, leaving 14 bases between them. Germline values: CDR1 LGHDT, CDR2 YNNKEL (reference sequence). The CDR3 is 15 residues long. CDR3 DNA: TGTGCCAGCAGCCAAGTGGCCAAGGGGGATTATGGCTACACCTTC. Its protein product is CASSQVAKGDYGYTF.

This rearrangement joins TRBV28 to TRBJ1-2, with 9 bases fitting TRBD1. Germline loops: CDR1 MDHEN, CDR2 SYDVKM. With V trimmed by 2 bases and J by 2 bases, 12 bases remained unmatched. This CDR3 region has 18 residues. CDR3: CASSLPIIGTGINYGYTF. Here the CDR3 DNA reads TGTGCCAGCAGTTTACCGATAATAGGGACAGGGATAAACTATGGCTACACCTTC.

The CDR3 sequence: CASSSRTGDGETQYF. The CDR3, as DNA: TGCGCCAGCAGCTCAAGGACAGGGGATGGGGAGACCCAGTACTTC. This rearrangement joins TRBV5-1 to TRBJ2-5, with 9 bases fitting TRBD1. The J segment lost 5 bases and the V segment lost 3 bases, leaving 8 bases of the junction unmatched. The germline V gene has CDR1 SGHRS and CDR2 YFSETQ. CDR3 length: 15 residues.

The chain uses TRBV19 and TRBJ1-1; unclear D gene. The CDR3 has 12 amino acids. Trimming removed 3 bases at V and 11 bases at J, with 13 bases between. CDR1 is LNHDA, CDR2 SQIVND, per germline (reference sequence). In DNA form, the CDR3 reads TGTGCCAGTAGTATTCTTCGGGGAAGGGCTTTCTTT. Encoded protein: CASSILRGRAFF.

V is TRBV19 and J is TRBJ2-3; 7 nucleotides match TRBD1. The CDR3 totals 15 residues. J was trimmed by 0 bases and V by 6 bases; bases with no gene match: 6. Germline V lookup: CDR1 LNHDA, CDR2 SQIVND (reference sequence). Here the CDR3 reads CASSSDRASTDTQYF. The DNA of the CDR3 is TGTGCCAGTAGCTCCGACAGGGCGAGCACAGATACGCAGTATTTT.

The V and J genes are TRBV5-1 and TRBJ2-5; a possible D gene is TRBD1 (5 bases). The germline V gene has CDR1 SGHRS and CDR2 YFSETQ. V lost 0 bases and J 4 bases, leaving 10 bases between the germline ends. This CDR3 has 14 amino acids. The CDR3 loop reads CASSLVAGLETQYF. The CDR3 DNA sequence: TGCGCCAGCAGCTTGGTCGCAGGGTTAGAGACCCAGTACTTC.

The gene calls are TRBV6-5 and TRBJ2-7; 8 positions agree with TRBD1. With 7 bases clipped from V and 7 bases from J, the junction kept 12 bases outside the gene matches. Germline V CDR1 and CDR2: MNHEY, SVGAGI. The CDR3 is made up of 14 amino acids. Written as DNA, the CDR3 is TGTGCCAGCAATCCCGGACAGGGTTTAGGAGAGCAGTACTTC. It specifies CASNPGQGLGEQYF.

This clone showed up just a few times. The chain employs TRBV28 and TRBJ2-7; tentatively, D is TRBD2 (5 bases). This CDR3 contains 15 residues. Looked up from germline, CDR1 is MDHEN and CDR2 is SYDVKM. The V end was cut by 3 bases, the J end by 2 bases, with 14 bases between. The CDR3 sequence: CASSFYGNRAYEQYF. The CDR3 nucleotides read TGTGCCAGCAGTTTTTACGGGAACAGAGCCTACGAGCAGTACTTC.

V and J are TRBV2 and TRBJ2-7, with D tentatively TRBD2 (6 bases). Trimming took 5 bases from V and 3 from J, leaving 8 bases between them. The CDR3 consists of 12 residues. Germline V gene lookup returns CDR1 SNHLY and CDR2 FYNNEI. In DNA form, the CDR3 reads TGTGCCAGCAGTACCGGGAGCTACGAGCAGTACTTC. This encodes CASSTGSYEQYF. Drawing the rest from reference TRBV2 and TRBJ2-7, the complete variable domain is EPEVTQTPSHQVTQMGQEVILRCVPISNHLYFYWYRQILGQKVEFLVSFYNNEISEKSEIFDDQFSVERPDGSNFTLKIRSTKLEDSAMYFCASSTGSYEQYFGPGTRLTVT.

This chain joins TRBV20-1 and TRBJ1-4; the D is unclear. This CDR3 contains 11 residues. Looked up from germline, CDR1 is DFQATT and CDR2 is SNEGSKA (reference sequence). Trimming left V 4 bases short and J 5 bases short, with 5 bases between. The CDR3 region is CSATPNEKLFF. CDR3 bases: TGCAGTGCTACCCCAAATGAAAAACTGTTTTTT.

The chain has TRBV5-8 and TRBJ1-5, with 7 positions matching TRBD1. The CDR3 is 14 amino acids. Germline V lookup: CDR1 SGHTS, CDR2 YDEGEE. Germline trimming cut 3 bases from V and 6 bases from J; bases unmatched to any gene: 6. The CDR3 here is CASSSQQGSQPQHF. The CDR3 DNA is TGTGCCAGCAGCTCCCAACAGGGGAGTCAGCCCCAGCATTTT.

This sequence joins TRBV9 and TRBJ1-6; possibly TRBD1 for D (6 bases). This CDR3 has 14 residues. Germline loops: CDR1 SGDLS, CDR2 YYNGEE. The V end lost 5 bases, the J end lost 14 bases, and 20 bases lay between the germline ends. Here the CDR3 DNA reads TGTGCCAGCAGTAAACAGGGCACCGAAAGGTCCCTCCACTTT. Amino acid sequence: CASSKQGTERSLHF.